The T cell receptor (beta chain) described here comes from a study of preoperative IRX-2 immunotherapy in early breast cancer. Sample treatment: preoperative locoregional IRX-2 cytokine immunotherapy. Preoperative locoregional IRX-2 cytokine immunotherapy was tested in the phase Ib source study. This clone was counted only a few times. Using immunoSEQ multiplex PCR, the repertoire was profiled, and TCRdb retains in-frame clones only, with some absent. The data show under 50,000 clones, approximately 85% seen once. CDR1 and CDR2 from the germline V gene are KGHSH and LQKENI. The ends were cut back, 3 bases at V and 2 bases at J, with 14 bases in the middle. The CDR3 loop spans 15 amino acids.

The chain links TRBV18 to TRBJ2-7; D ambiguous. This sequence originates from a human donor with breast cancer. The sample was lymph node tissue, taken after IRX-2 immunotherapy. The CDR3 coding sequence is TGTGCCAGCTCACCCGACGTTGGGGTTACCTACGAGCAGTACTTC. Its protein is CASSPDVGVTYEQYF.